The present TCR beta chain was sequenced within a study of beta chain features in type 1 diabetes (dated by TCRdb to 2017 to 2018). At the level of the whole study: Mean age, gender distribution, total cell number and subset yield were not different between patients and healthy donors. Across all samples, some 99 million sorted cells were examined, and cell number per subset correlated strongly with RNA yield. Whereas all 30 or so donors provided naive and central memory subsets, regulatory and stem cell-like memory subsets were isolated from just 8 patients and roughly 8 healthy donors. The study compared TCRB repertoires of sorted circulating CD4+ T cell subsets between recently diagnosed type 1 diabetes patients and matched healthy donors. What the study reported, not specific to this receptor: Fewer insertions and more nucleotide deletions at VDJ recombination sites were observed in patients with type 1 diabetes, implying thymic rearrangement abnormalities. Shorter templates might have been favored by PCR, but patient and control samples were amplified and corrected together, so both groups would have been affected equally by any skew. Because cDNA was sequenced instead of genomic DNA, activated cells with high expression could be over-represented, although the groups did not differ in activation or CD3 levels. In all four CD4+ subsets, TCRB CDR3 length was moderately but significantly shorter in type 1 diabetes patients. Naive, central memory and regulatory TCRB repertoires appeared more similar among patients than among healthy donors. Because the HLA sub-analyses included only small numbers of individuals, any influence of HLA type on TCRB rearrangement was left unresolved.

As concerns this clone: Which antigen it targets is not known. One base away there is no much larger clone; base qualities are not given.

From each donor, a single peripheral blood sample of approximately 0.11 L on average was drawn into heparinised tubes. A BD FACSAria II and a panel including CD45RO, CCR7, CD25, CD127, CD95 and CD27 were used to sort naive, central memory, regulatory and stem cell-like memory CD4+ T cells. All sorted populations exceeded 98% purity. PBMCs were isolated immediately by Lymphoprep density gradient centrifugation and stained directly without culture. To minimize batch effects, samples were stained and sorted in pairs, one healthy donor with one patient per experiment. The germline ends are 2 bases apart after V is trimmed by 4 bases and J by 1 base. Based on the germline V gene, the CDR1 and CDR2 sequences are SGHRS and YFSETQ. Measured from the cysteine to the phenylalanine, the CDR3 is 11 residues long. Only the CDR3 portion is preserved as DNA: 33 bases, with reading frame beginning at the first base.

The High Capacity cDNA Reverse Transcription Kit was used to reverse transcribe all of the isolated RNA, meaning that expressed TCRB transcripts were what got sequenced. For stem cell-like memory T cell samples, survey-depth immunoSEQ sequencing was used, averaging approximately 950,000 total reads per sample. Sorted cells were lysed in RLT buffer and RNA was extracted with DNase-treated RNeasy Micro or Mini kits, depending on cell number. Each cell subset was processed separately to prevent cross-contamination, with patient and healthy donor samples processed together. The immunoSEQ multiplex PCR was used to amplify TCRB sequences from cDNA, generating 87-bp fragments that spanned the CDR3 region. Sequencing of the amplicons was performed on the Illumina HiSeq platform. In the authors' own workflow: PCR bias was corrected computationally using synthetic template baselines, and reads within Hamming distance 2 were collapsed, with unmergeable singletons discarded. Reads were aligned against IMGT to assign V, D and J genes, CDR3 length and insertions or deletions at six rearrangement sites. Clonotype counts were normalized to sorted cell number within each subset before computing true diversity and Gini coefficients with the tcR R package. The overlap coefficient, calculated on TCRB nucleotide sequences, was used to quantify repertoire sharing. The source is immuneACCESS, and TCRdb retained only in-frame sequences with V and J called. Part of the clones is not carried over; for the studies checked, unresolved V genes explain less than half of this, and the remainder is unexplained. V, J and clone size derive from that table, while D and trimming were established from the DNA sequence. In this sample the table shows about 15,000 clones, roughly three quarters of which occur a single time. In total, the top ten clones hold roughly 0.77% of the sample.

Specimen: stem cell memory CD4+ T cells from blood. The cell subset or site label corresponds to: stem cell-like memory CD4+ T cells. This TCR was sampled from a man aged 25 to 40 with type 1 diabetes. Recombination joined TRBV5-1 with TRBJ2-5; the D segment cannot be called with confidence. The CDR3 loop reads CASSLQETQYF. Read as DNA, the sequence is TGCGCCAGCAGCCTCCAAGAGACCCAGTACTTC.